These 17 T cell receptor beta chains were all obtained from the same sample, sequenced in a study of identical twins. MiXCR, applied by TCRdb to the 5' RACE reads, yields one record per CDR3 protein. The table has 300,000 or so distinct CDR3 sequences, 7.5% to 9.5% seen once. These sequences were also reported in another study, on yellow fever vaccine responses in identical twins.

The material sequenced was CD8+ T cells sorted from blood. The receptor set was obtained from a woman in her late teens or twenties in good health.

The chain joins TRBV11-2 to TRBJ2-3; TRBD2 agrees at 9 bases. The CDR3 consists of 16 residues. Germline V gene sequence: CDR1 SGHAT, CDR2 FQNNGV. V lost 3 bases and J lost 5; bases outside the gene matches: 9. CDR3 amino acids: CASSLIRREGRDTQYF. Here the CDR3 DNA reads TGTGCCAGCAGCTTGATCCGGCGGGAGGGCCGAGATACGCAGTATTTT.

This clonotype was picked up a small number of times. The rearrangement uses TRBV28 and TRBJ2-1, with a weak D call TRBD2 (5 bases). V was cut by 6 bases and J by 3 bases, with 12 bases left in between. CDR3 length: 14 residues. The V gene's germline CDR1 is MDHEN and CDR2 SYDVKM. CDR3 sequence (DNA): TGTGCCAGCAGCCGGGAAGGGATCTACAATGAGCAGTTCTTC. It codes for CASSREGIYNEQFF. Filled out from reference TRBV28 and TRBJ2-1, the complete variable domain reads DVKVTQSSRYLVKRTGEKVFLECVQDMDHENMFWYRQDPGLGLRLIYFSYDVKMKEKGDIPEGYSVSREKKERFSLILESASTNQTSMYLCASSREGIYNEQFFGPGTRLTVL.

This clonotype was detected a few times. This CDR3 reads CSAHSGAEGYEQYF. CDR3 DNA: TGCAGTGCTCATTCAGGGGCGGAGGGCTACGAGCAGTACTTC. V gene TRBV20-1 combines with J gene TRBJ2-7; D assignment may be TRBD1 or TRBD2 (6 bases each). The V gene's germline CDR1 is DFQATT and CDR2 SNEGSKA (reference sequence). V dropped 5 bases and J dropped 3 bases, with 17 bases sitting between them. CDR3 length: 14 amino acids.

This clonotype was detected ten times or more. The chain carries TRBV6-1 and TRBJ1-2; TRBD1 matches at 11 bases. V shed 10 bases, J shed 3 bases, and the junction held 7 bases outside the gene matches. Germline V lookup: CDR1 MNHNS, CDR2 SASEGT. The CDR3 is made up of 14 amino acids. The CDR3 DNA reads TGTGCCACTACGGGACAGGGGGGTCACTATGGCTACACCTTC. Amino acid sequence: CATTGQGGHYGYTF.

This clonotype showed up just a few times. The chain recombines TRBV6-2 or TRBV6-3 with TRBJ2-5; unclear D gene. This CDR3 is 12 amino acids long. The germline CDR1 and CDR2 sequences are MNHEY and SVGEGT. The germline V and J ends were trimmed by 3 bases and 5 bases, with 7 bases remaining between them. CDR3 residues: CASSYEEETQYF. In DNA, the CDR3 is TGTGCCAGCAGTTATGAAGAGGAGACCCAGTACTTC.

This clonotype came up a few times. The rearrangement links TRBV20-1 to TRBJ1-4; 7 nucleotides match TRBD1. CDR1 is DFQATT, CDR2 SNEGSKA, per germline (reference sequence). This CDR3 contains 15 residues. Trimming at V came to 0 bases and at J to 7 bases, leaving 8 bases not matched to a gene. This CDR3 reads CSAREPMTGIEKLFF. CDR3 sequence (DNA): TGCAGTGCTAGAGAACCTATGACAGGGATTGAAAAACTGTTTTTT.

The chain couples TRBV28 to TRBJ2-5; TRBD1 aligns across 8 bases. The CDR3 covers 14 residues. The V gene's germline CDR1 is MDHEN and CDR2 SYDVKM. The V segment lost 6 bases and the J segment 2 bases; nucleotides outside the gene matches: 5. This chain's CDR3 is CASSPHRGQETQYF. CDR3 coding DNA: TGTGCCAGCAGCCCGCACAGGGGGCAAGAGACCCAGTACTTC.

Ten or more counts support this clonotype. A junction boundary mismatches the germline segment, possibly from a read error. The chain uses TRBV27 and TRBJ2-7; 7 bases are shared with TRBD1. CDR1 is MNHEY, CDR2 SMNVEV, per germline (reference sequence). The CDR3 length is 13 residues. The CDR3 protein is CASSLRDSYEQYF. The CDR3 nucleotides are TGCGCCAGCAGCTTAAGGGACAGCTACGAGCAGTACTTC.

The chain combines TRBV7-8 with TRBJ1-1; D is possibly TRBD1 (5 bases). Per germline, CDR1 SGHVS and CDR2 FQNEAQ. This CDR3 spans 16 amino acids. The V gene lost 0 bases and the J gene lost 6 bases, with 17 bases spanning the gap. The CDR3 sequence is CASSLAGTLGLAEAFF. The CDR3 coding sequence is TGTGCCAGCAGCTTAGCCGGGACTCTTGGTTTGGCTGAAGCTTTCTTT.

This clonotype appeared many times. The chain joins TRBV7-3 to TRBJ1-1; tentative D call: TRBD1 (5 bases). Germline V gene data show CDR1 as SGHTA and CDR2 as FQGTGA. The CDR3 sequence is 14 residues long. V was cut by 3 bases and J by 4 bases, with 12 bases left in between. For the CDR3, the DNA is TGTGCCAGCAGCTTGGGACCGGAGAGCACTGAAGCTTTCTTT. Translation: CASSLGPESTEAFF.

The chain carries TRBV27 and TRBJ2-7; 11 bases align to TRBD2. V lost 8 bases and J lost 7; bases outside the gene matches: 10. Per the germline V gene, CDR1 is MNHEY and CDR2 is SMNVEV (reference sequence). This CDR3 has 14 residues. The CDR3 sequence is CASGISGGAGEQYF. The CDR3 nucleotides are TGTGCCAGCGGGATTAGCGGGGGGGCCGGGGAGCAGTACTTC.

The rearrangement uses TRBV29-1 and TRBJ2-7; TRBD1 matches 8 bases. The ends lost 6 bases at V and 2 bases at J; junction bases unmatched: 6. Germline CDR1 SQVTM, CDR2 ANQGSEA. This CDR3 is built from 13 residues. The CDR3 protein is CSVQGEPPYEQYF. In DNA, the CDR3 is TGCAGCGTACAGGGGGAGCCTCCCTACGAGCAGTACTTC.

This clonotype was observed a few times. The J gene is TRBJ2-5, the V gene TRBV7-9; 7 positions match TRBD2. CDR1 and CDR2 from the germline V gene are SEHNR and FQNEAQ (reference sequence). The CDR3 covers 15 residues. Trimming took 6 bases from V and 2 from J; bases not matched to a gene: 9. Here the CDR3 DNA reads TGTGCCAGCAGTCTCCTTCCTAGCGGACAAGAGACCCAGTACTTC. Protein: CASSLLPSGQETQYF.

This clonotype has only a few counts. This chain links TRBV6-2 or TRBV6-3 with TRBJ2-7, with D perhaps TRBD1 (6 bases). The germline CDR1 and CDR2 sequences are MNHEY and SVGEGT. The CDR3 contains 15 residues. V dropped 2 bases and J dropped 2 bases, with 13 bases sitting between them. This chain's CDR3 is CASSYPPDRTYEQYF. DNA for the CDR3: TGTGCCAGCAGTTACCCACCGGACAGAACCTACGAGCAGTACTTC.

This clonotype was picked up a small number of times. This rearrangement joins TRBV6-2 or TRBV6-3 to TRBJ2-4, with 11 positions matching TRBD2. Germline assignment: CDR1 MNHEY and CDR2 SVGEGT. V lost 4 bases to trimming and J lost 0 bases; unmatched junction nucleotides: 8. This CDR3 spans 18 amino acids. For the CDR3, the DNA is TGTGCCAGCAGTTCCCCCAGCGGGACTAGCGGAGCCAAAAACATTCAGTACTTC. As protein: CASSSPSGTSGAKNIQYF.

This clonotype was detected many times. The chain employs TRBV9 and TRBJ1-1; the D is unclear. Germline CDR1 SGDLS, CDR2 YYNGEE. The CDR3 covers 16 residues. V dropped 0 bases and J dropped 1 base, with 13 bases sitting between them. The CDR3 sequence is CASSVGFVWENTEAFF. The CDR3 DNA follows: TGTGCCAGCAGCGTAGGGTTCGTATGGGAGAACACTGAAGCTTTCTTT.

The CDR3 DNA is TGCGCCAGCAGCCAAGGACTAGCGGGAGGGACCTACGAGCAGTACTTC. This codes for CASSQGLAGGTYEQYF. The chain couples TRBV4-1 to TRBJ2-7; 14 bases line up with TRBD2. The CDR3 consists of 16 residues. The germline V gene has CDR1 MGHRA and CDR2 YSYEKL. Trimming cost V 1 base and J 2 bases; bases outside gene matches: 1.